These 14 T cell receptor beta chains originate from one sample sequenced in a study of human T cells and chemical hapten exposure. TCRdb independently ran MiXCR on the RACE reads; one entry per CDR3 protein. This table has about 51,000 distinct CDR3 sequences, approximately 9.8% appearing once. The time point: pre-sensitization, week 0. This sample's treatment: therapeutic diphenylcyclopropenone sensitization with weekly scalp DPC. The sample in question was whole blood, obtained in connection with sensitization to the hapten diphenylcyclopropenone (DPC). Source of these receptors: a woman aged 40-49 years with alopecia areata. Some clones in this sample may be carry-over from other donors' samples.

A few counts support this clonotype. The CDR3 spells CASSLGGGRRYPDYSNQPQHF. In nucleotides, the CDR3 is TGTGCCAGCAGTCTAGGGGGGGGCCGGCGGTACCCTGATTATAGCAATCAGCCCCAGCATTTT. This rearrangement joins TRBV12-3 or TRBV12-4 to TRBJ1-5; D may be TRBD1 (6 bases). There are 21 residues in the CDR3. Trimming pared 5 bases from V and 0 bases from J, leaving 29 bases between.

V usage is TRBV20-1 and J usage is TRBJ2-7; 11 bases are shared with TRBD1. This CDR3 is built from 13 residues. The V and J ends lost 7 bases and 6 bases, in that order; junction bases with no gene match: 8. The V gene's germline CDR1 is DFQATT and CDR2 SNEGSKA (reference sequence). The CDR3 nucleotides are TGCAGTGTCACGTCCGGGACAGGGGGCGAGCAGTACTTC. Its protein product is CSVTSGTGGEQYF.

Ten or more counts support this clonotype. This chain links TRBV6-6 with TRBJ2-1, with no clear D. The CDR3 is 15 amino acids. Trimming pared 0 bases from V and 2 bases from J, leaving 8 bases between. Germline V lookup: CDR1 MNHNY, CDR2 SVGAGI (reference sequence). CDR3 in amino acids: CASSYSRTAYNEQFF. The CDR3 coding sequence is TGTGCCAGCAGTTACTCCCGGACCGCCTACAATGAGCAGTTCTTC.

The chain recombines TRBV12-3 or TRBV12-4 with TRBJ1-1; possible D gene TRBD1, 6 bases. The V end lost 4 bases, the J end lost 7 bases, and 13 bases lay between the germline ends. The CDR3 contains 13 residues. The CDR3 spells CASSSILDSEAFF. In DNA, the CDR3 is TGTGCCAGCAGTTCTATACTGGACAGTGAAGCTTTCTTT.

Points on this clonotype: The conserved final phenylalanine or tryptophan is absent from the CDR3, which likely points to a read error. The CDR3 bases are TGTGCCAGCAGCCGTATAGCGGCAGGCTACAATGAGCAGTTCCTC. It codes for CASSRIAAGYNEQFL. The chain recombines TRBV7-2 with TRBJ2-1, with a weak D call TRBD2 (6 bases). The CDR3 totals 15 residues. CDR1 SGHTA and CDR2 FQGNSA come from the germline V gene. V shed 5 bases and J shed 3 bases, with 14 bases lying between them.

This clonotype was detected ten times or more. The chain couples TRBV19 to TRBJ1-5; TRBD1 is a possible D gene (5 bases). In germline, CDR1 is LNHDA, CDR2 SQIVND (reference sequence). This CDR3 contains 14 residues. Trimming removed 4 bases from V and 2 bases from J, with 9 bases in between. In nucleotides, the CDR3 is TGTGCCAGTAGTACTGGGGGTGGCAATCAGCCCCAGCATTTT. Its protein product is CASSTGGGNQPQHF.

There are many counts of this clonotype. The rearrangement links TRBV9 to TRBJ2-7, with 15 bases matching TRBD2. After removal of 0 bases from V and 0 bases from J, the junction contained 4 bases not matched to a gene. Germline-derived CDR1 and CDR2 are SGDLS and YYNGEE. CDR3 size: 18 residues. CDR3 residues: CASSVEGLAGGFSYEQYF. The CDR3 DNA is TGTGCCAGCAGCGTAGAGGGACTAGCGGGGGGATTCTCCTACGAGCAGTACTTC.

This clonotype was counted ten times or more. The chain joins TRBV5-1 to TRBJ2-7; 9 bases match TRBD1. The length of the CDR3 is 15 residues. V lost 6 bases, J lost 7 bases, and 14 bases stayed unmatched. Looked up from germline, CDR1 is SGHRS and CDR2 is YFSETQ. This chain's CDR3 is CASTWSGQGGGEQYF. The CDR3 nucleotides read TGCGCCAGCACCTGGTCGGGACAGGGAGGTGGGGAGCAGTACTTC. Full variable domain (outside the CDR3, taken from reference TRBV5-1 and TRBJ2-7): KAGVTQTPRYLIKTRGQQVTLSCSPISGHRSVSWYQQTPGQGLQFLFEYFSETQRNKGNFPGRFSGRQFSNSRSEMNVSTLELGDSALYLCASTWSGQGGGEQYFGPGTRLTVT.

This clonotype was seen a handful of times. This chain uses TRBV6-4 with TRBJ1-1; D is perhaps TRBD1 (5 bases). V lost 3 bases and J 1 base, leaving 9 bases between the germline ends. Germline V gene data show CDR1 as MRHNA and CDR2 as SNTAGT. The CDR3 has 14 amino acids. For the CDR3, the DNA is TGTGCCAGCAGTGAAGGAGGGGCGAACACTGAAGCTTTCTTT. Translated: CASSEGGANTEAFF.

The chain uses TRBV5-1 and TRBJ2-1, with TRBD2 identical over 15 bases. CDR1 is SGHRS and CDR2 is YFSETQ in the germline V gene. The CDR3 runs to 18 residues. V shed 0 bases, J shed 7 bases, and the junction held 8 bases outside the gene matches. The CDR3 bases are TGCGCCAGCAGCTTGGTCCCGGGACTAGCGGGGGGCGTGAATGAGCAGTTCTTC. It encodes CASSLVPGLAGGVNEQFF.

DNA of the CDR3: TGTGCCAGCAGCTTCGACACAAATGAAGCTTTCTTT. This sequence encodes CASSFDTNEAFF. The chain joins TRBV7-9 to TRBJ1-1, with D uncertain. The CDR3 length is 12 residues. V lost 3 bases to trimming and J lost 7 bases, with 9 bases between them. Germline V lookup: CDR1 SEHNR, CDR2 FQNEAQ (reference sequence). The entire variable domain, with the rest obtained from reference TRBV7-9 and TRBJ1-1, is as follows: DTGVSQNPRHKITKRGQNVTFRCDPISEHNRLYWYRQTLGQGPEFLTYFQNEAQLEKSRLLSDRFSAERPKGSFSTLEIQRTEQGDSAMYLCASSFDTNEAFFGQGTRLTVV.

Many counts were recorded for this clonotype. CDR3 in amino acids: CASSPGQGRNTEAFF. The CDR3 nucleotides read TGTGCCAGCAGCCCTGGACAGGGGCGGAACACTGAAGCTTTCTTT. The rearrangement joins TRBV7-9 to TRBJ1-1; the match to TRBD1 covers 9 bases. J was trimmed by 1 base and V by 5 bases; bases with no gene match: 5. The germline V gene encodes CDR1 SEHNR and CDR2 FQNEAQ (reference sequence). The CDR3 consists of 15 residues.

There are many counts of this clonotype. The chain combines TRBV4-3 with TRBJ1-5, with unresolved D. Germline V CDR1 and CDR2: LGHNA, YSLEER. The CDR3 runs to 15 residues. The V gene lost 0 bases and the J gene lost 6 bases, with 12 bases spanning the gap. The CDR3 DNA reads TGCGCCAGCAGCCAAGAATGGACCGGAGGTCAGCCCCAGCATTTT. This encodes CASSQEWTGGQPQHF.

This clonotype occurred a few times. The chain uses TRBV30 and TRBJ2-3; D is undetermined. This CDR3 is 9 amino acids long. In germline, CDR1 is GTSNPN, CDR2 SVGIG (reference sequence). CDR3 protein: CVGGDTQYF. The CDR3 DNA reads TGTGTAGGTGGAGATACGCAGTATTTT.